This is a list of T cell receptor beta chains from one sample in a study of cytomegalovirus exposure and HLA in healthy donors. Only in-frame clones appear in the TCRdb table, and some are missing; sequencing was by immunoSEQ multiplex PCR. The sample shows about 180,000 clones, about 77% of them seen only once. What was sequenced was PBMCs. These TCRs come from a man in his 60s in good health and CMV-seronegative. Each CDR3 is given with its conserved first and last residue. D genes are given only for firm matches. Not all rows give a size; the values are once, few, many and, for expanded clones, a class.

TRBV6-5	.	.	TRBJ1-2	TGTGCCAGCAGTCCCCAGGGGAATGGCTACACCTTC	CASSPQGNGYTF
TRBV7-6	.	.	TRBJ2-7	TGTGCCAGCAGCTTACGTGTCCAGGGGAGCTCCTACGAGCAGTACTTC	CASSLRVQGSSYEQYF
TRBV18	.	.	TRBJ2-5	TGTGCCAGCTCCGGGTCCACAGAGGGAGAGACCCAGTACTTC	CASSGSTEGETQYF
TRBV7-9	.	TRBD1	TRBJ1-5	TGTGCCAGCAGCGTAGGGACAGGGTATAATCAGCCCCAGCATTTT	CASSVGTGYNQPQHF
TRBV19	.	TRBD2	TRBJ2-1	TGTGCCAGTAGCACCCTGACTAGCGGGCATGAGCAGTTCTTC	CASSTLTSGHEQFF
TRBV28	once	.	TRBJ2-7	TGTGCCAGTGTGGGGGGGGCTAGCGCCTACGAGCAGTACTTC	CASVGGASAYEQYF
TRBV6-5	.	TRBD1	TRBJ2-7	TGTGCCAGCAGCCGTAACCGGGACAGGGAGATGTCGCAGTACTTC	CASSRNRDREMSQYF
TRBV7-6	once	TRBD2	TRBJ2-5	TGTGCCAGCAGCTCCGGGACTAGCGGGAGGTCAGAGACCCAGTACTTC	CASSSGTSGRSETQYF
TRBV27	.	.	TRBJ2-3	TGTGCCAGCAGTTTATTCGAGGGAAGCACAGATACGCAGTATTTT	CASSLFEGSTDTQYF
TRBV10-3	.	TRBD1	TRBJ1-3	TGTGCCATCACCGGAGGACAGGAGGTATCTGGAAACACCATATATTTT	CAITGGQEVSGNTIYF
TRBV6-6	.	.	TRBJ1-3	TGTGCCAGCAGTTACTCTTGGGGGGACACCATATATTTT	CASSYSWGDTIYF
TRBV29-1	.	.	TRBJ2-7	TGCAGCGGTCCACAGGGCTCGGCTGCCTACGAGCAGTACTTC	CSGPQGSAAYEQYF
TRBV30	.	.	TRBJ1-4	TGTGCCTGGAGTCCCGCCCGCCAGGGAGGCGGAGAAAAACTGTTTTTT	CAWSPARQGGGEKLFF
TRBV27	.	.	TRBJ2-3	TGTGCCAGCAGTTCTAGAGTTGTGGCAGCAGATACGCAGTATTTT	CASSSRVVAADTQYF
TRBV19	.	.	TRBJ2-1	TGTGCCAGTAGTCCCAACGCGGCTAGTAATGAGCAGTTCTTC	CASSPNAASNEQFF
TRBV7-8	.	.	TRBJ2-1	TGTGCCAGCAGCTTACTACAGGGCGGTGAGCAGTTCTTC	CASSLLQGGEQFF
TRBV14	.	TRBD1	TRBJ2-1	TGTGCCAGCAGCCAAGGAAAGACAGGGGGCAAAAACTACAATGAGCAGTTCTTC	CASSQGKTGGKNYNEQFF
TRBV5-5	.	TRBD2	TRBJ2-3	TGTGCCAGCAGCTTTTCGACTAGCGGGGGAGTCTATACGCAGTATTTT	CASSFSTSGGVYTQYF
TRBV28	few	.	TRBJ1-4	TGTGCCAGCGACCCGAGTGTGGGCGCCGATAATGAAAAACTGTTTTTT	CASDPSVGADNEKLFF
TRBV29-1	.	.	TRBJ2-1	TGCAGCGTTGAAGGACTAGAGGCCTACAATGAGCAGTTCTTC	CSVEGLEAYNEQFF
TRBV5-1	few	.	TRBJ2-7	TGCGCCAGCAGCTTGGTGGGGGGAGCGATTACTTACGAGCAGTACTTC	CASSLVGGAITYEQYF
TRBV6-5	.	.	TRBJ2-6	TGTGCCAGCAGTTACGGACACATCTCTGGGGCCAACGTCCTGACTTTC	CASSYGHISGANVLTF
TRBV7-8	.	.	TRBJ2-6	TGTGCCAGCAGCCTTAGCTCTGGGGCCAACGTCCTGACTTTC	CASSLSSGANVLTF
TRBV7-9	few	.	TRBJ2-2	TGTGCCAGCAGCAGCGGTGTCGGGGAGCTGTTTTTT	CASSSGVGELFF
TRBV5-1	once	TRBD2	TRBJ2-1	TGCGCCAGCAGTCTTGGTATAGAACTAGCGGACGACAATGAGCAGTTCTTC	CASSLGIELADDNEQFF
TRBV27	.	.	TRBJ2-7	TGTGCCAGCAGTTTAGGTAGGGGAGGCCCCTACGAGCAGTACTTC	CASSLGRGGPYEQYF
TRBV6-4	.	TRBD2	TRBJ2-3	TGTGCCAGCAGTGATAGTGCGGGAGGGCCGGATACGCAGTATTTT	CASSDSAGGPDTQYF
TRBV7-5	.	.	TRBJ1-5	TGTGCCAGAACCGAAGAATGGCAGCGGAAAAGCAATCAGCCCCAGCATTTT	CARTEEWQRKSNQPQHF
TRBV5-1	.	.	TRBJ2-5	TGCGCCAGCTCCCCGGGGGGCGGGGAGACCCAGTACTTC	CASSPGGGETQYF
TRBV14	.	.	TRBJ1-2	TGTGCCAGCAGCCAAGATTTGGGCGCCGGCATATATGGCTACACCTTC	CASSQDLGAGIYGYTF
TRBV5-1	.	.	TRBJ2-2	TGCGCCAGCAGCTTGTCACGGGAGAGGTCCGGGGAGCTGTTTTTT	CASSLSRERSGELFF
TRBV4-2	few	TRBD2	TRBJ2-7	TGTGCCAGCAGCCAAGAAGATTGGTCTAGCGGGAGAGTTTACGAGCAGTACTTC	CASSQEDWSSGRVYEQYF
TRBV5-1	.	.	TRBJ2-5	TGCGCCAGCAGCTGGGGACTGGACTCGGAGACCCAGTACTTC	CASSWGLDSETQYF
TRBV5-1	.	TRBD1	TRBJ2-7	TGCGCCAGCAGCCCGGGACAGGGCAGCGAGCAGTACTTC	CASSPGQGSEQYF
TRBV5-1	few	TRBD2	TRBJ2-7	TGCGCCAGCAGCTTGAGGCGGGGGGAGATGTACGAGCAGTACTTC	CASSLRRGEMYEQYF
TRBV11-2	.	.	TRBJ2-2	TGTGCCAGCAGCAAAGCGGGGAACACCGGGGAGCTGTTTTTT	CASSKAGNTGELFF
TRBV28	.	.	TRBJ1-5	TGTGCCAGCATGCAGGTTAATCAGCCCCAGCATTTT	CASMQVNQPQHF
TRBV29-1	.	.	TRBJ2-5	TGCAGCGGGACGAAAGGGGCAGGGAGGGGGGAGACCCAGTACTTC	CSGTKGAGRGETQYF
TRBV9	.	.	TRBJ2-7	TGTGCCAGCAGCGTAGCCCCGCGTGGTTACGAGCAGTACTTC	CASSVAPRGYEQYF
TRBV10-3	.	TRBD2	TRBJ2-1	TGTGCCATCAGTGAGTCCGGACTAGTGGGGAATGAGCAGTTCTTC	CAISESGLVGNEQFF
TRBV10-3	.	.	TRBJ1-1	TGTGCCATCAGCAGAGGGAACACTGAAGCTTTCTTT	CAISRGNTEAFF
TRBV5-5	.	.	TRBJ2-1	TGTGCCAGCAGCTTGGGGGGGGTTGGCGGGTACAATGAGCAGTTCTTC	CASSLGGVGGYNEQFF
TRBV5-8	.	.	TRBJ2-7	TGTGCCAGCAGCCGGGTCCCGTACTACGAGCAGTACTTC	CASSRVPYYEQYF
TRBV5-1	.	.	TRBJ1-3	TGCGCCAGCAGCTTGACAGCGGGCGCCTCTGGAAACACCATATATTTT	CASSLTAGASGNTIYF
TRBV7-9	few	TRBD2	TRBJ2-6	TGTGCCAGCAGCAAAGAGGGCAGAGCCAGCGGGAGTTGGGCCAACGTCCTGACTTTC	CASSKEGRASGSWANVLTF
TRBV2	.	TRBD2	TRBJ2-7	TGTGCCAGCAGTGAACCACTAGCGGGGGACTACGAGCAGTACTTC	CASSEPLAGDYEQYF
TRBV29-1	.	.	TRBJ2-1	TGCAGCGTTCGCCCCGCGAGAAATGAGCAGTTCTTC	CSVRPARNEQFF